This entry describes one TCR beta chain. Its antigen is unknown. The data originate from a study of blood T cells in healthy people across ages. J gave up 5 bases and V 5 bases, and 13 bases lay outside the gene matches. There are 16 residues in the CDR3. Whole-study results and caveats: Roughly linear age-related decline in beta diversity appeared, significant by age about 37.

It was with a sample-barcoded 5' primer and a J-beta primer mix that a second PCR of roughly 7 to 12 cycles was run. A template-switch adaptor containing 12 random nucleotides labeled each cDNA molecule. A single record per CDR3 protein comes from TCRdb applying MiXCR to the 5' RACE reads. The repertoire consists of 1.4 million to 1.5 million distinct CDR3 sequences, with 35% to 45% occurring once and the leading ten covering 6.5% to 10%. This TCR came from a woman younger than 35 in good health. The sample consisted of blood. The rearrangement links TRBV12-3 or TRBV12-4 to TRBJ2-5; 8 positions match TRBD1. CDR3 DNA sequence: TGTGCCAGCAGTAATTACGAGGCAGGGGGCATCGAGACCCAGTACTTC. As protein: CASSNYEAGGIETQYF.